This TCR beta chain was identified during a study of cytomegalovirus exposure and HLA in healthy donors (TCRdb year 2017). Context from the whole study: According to an earlier analysis of 550 to 750 of the donors, 150 million to 200 million T cells yielded 117 million unique TCR beta sequences and about 300 Gb of sequence data. Approximately 310 gigabases of sequencing data and approximately 80 million unique TCR sequences were included in an early release covering around 650 HLA-typed donors. Of the roughly 410 genotyped donors, 65% to 90% were placed in the genetic ancestry cluster associated with self-reported Caucasian donors. The study was designed to test whether signatures of past pathogen exposure could be identified by cataloging public T cell receptors. The T cell repertoires of some 700 subjects were profiled by immunosequencing and related to cytomegalovirus serostatus. A separate validation cohort of 100 to 150 different subjects was used in addition to the approximately 700-subject first cohort. To predict cytomegalovirus infection status, the study brought together high-throughput TCR immunosequencing, statistical association of individual TCRs with disease status, and machine learning. A later analysis re-analyzed previously published TCR beta repertoires from hundreds of donors and added high-resolution HLA genotyping to study TCR occurrence patterns. In the later analysis, no new phenotypic data were used to find candidate immune exposures; instead, reliance was placed on TCR beta sequences and their occurrence across donors. To decide whether each TCR beta V gene segment behaved as functional or pseudogenic, an earlier analysis of several hundred of the donors relied on high-throughput TCR beta sequencing. Donor age, sex, ethnicity and CMV serostatus were compiled alongside the repertoire data. A later genetic analysis used genome-wide SNP genotypes for about 65% of the 666 donors, treating that subset as a discovery cohort. Every repertoire in the discovery cohort had been generated on one and the same sequencing platform. Class I and class II HLA loci were covered by the typing at four-digit resolution. The number of typed donors differed by locus: roughly 629-630 for A, B, C, DRB1 and DQB1; 500 to 550 for DQA1; over 600 for DPA1; and about 450 for DPB1. Four to six DR-DQ haplotypes were handled as single units for association and clustering, since linkage in the cohort was strong. Among about 410 genotyped donors of the cohort, an average of about 220,000 unique TCR beta nucleotide sequences was sequenced per donor, of which 15% to 20% were non-productive. What the study reported, not specific to this receptor: V-gene and J-gene trimming of TCR beta chains was associated with a missense DCLRE1C variant in a later genetic analysis, and the association was replicated in an independent cohort. A cluster of highly shared sequence variants was judged likely to be a technical artifact of the sequencing pipeline. Broadly in line with IMGT annotations, most TCR beta V segments showed up in productive rearrangements about 87% or about 30% of the time in an earlier analysis of 587 of the donors. The study listed around 160 TCR beta chains as associated with cytomegalovirus. Only TCR beta chains were sequenced in this cohort, and the absence of alpha or paired-chain data limited detectable features. Presence/absence analyses assumed roughly uniform sequencing depth across donors, an assumption that may not hold. A further reported finding was that TCR beta sequences accurately predicted the HLA-A and HLA-B alleles for most subjects in the first cohort. In a later analysis, most CMV-associated TCR beta chains were found to appear HLA-restricted, with HLA associations seemingly driven largely by CMV exposure. HLA typing was unavailable for some donors at each locus, so association tests used only the typed subset. In a later analysis, several top co-occurrence clusters were reported to appear linked to parvovirus B19, influenza, CMV and Epstein-Barr virus. Assigning TCR associations to individual alleles was difficult when HLA alleles, especially DR and DQ, strongly co-occurred. According to a later analysis, TCR association rates differed among HLA loci, with DRB1 alleles showing the most associated TCRs and HLA-C alleles showing the fewest. While some public TCRs were present in many individuals, most TCR sequences turned up only very rarely across donors. The 87-base-pair reads could not distinguish some IMGT-functional V segments, including TRBV6-2 and TRBV6-3, so those segments were excluded. Linkage disequilibrium might explain the correlated functional status among segregating V segments, but an unknown experimental factor could not be excluded. In a later analysis, HLA-associated TCR beta chains showed more clonal expansion and lower generation probabilities than non-associated chains that were equally common. In a later genetic analysis, fewer N-insertions in productive TCRs were reported among donors in an Asian-associated ancestry cluster than the 666-donor mean. Immune exposure information for the cohort was limited to CMV serostatus. The authors suggested that the approach could potentially be extended to other disease states and immunological phenotypes. The earlier analysis of a few hundred of the donors excluded seventeen rarely observed V segments, including chromosome 9 orphons, because counts were too low. In vitro tests confirmed that a few of the cytomegalovirus-associated TCR beta chains recognize cytomegalovirus antigens. A later analysis associated about 18,000 TCR beta sequences with specific HLA alleles at a false discovery rate of 0.05. Cytomegalovirus status was reported to be diagnosed by the classifier with high specificity and sensitivity in both the original and validation cohorts.

The library was prepared using the immunoSEQ multiplex PCR assay. A mixture of 60 forward primers for TCR Vbeta segments and 13 reverse primers for TCR Jbeta segments was used in the multiplex PCR. The CDR3 region of rearranged TCR beta genes was amplified from genomic DNA by a multiplex PCR assay. The Illumina HiSeq System was used to sequence the amplified TCR beta libraries as 87-base-pair reads. The study's own analysis went as follows. A later analysis tallied some 79 million unique TCR beta chains across the approximately 670 repertoires, and roughly 11 million of those chains were shared by two or more donors. Raw reads were error-corrected and collapsed into unique sequences with a nearest-neighbor algorithm that merged closely related sequences to remove PCR and sequencing errors. Alignment of CDR3 sequences to IMGT reference sequences was used to assign V, D and J gene segments. For a sequence to be retained, a match of at least six nucleotides was required to both a V gene segment and a J gene segment. A rearrangement was called productive if the CDR3 had no stop codons and remained in frame with V and J, and every other rearrangement was called non-productive. Following IMGT convention, CDR3 was defined as the stretch from the second conserved V-encoded cysteine to the conserved J-encoded phenylalanine. In an earlier analysis of 587 of the donors, sequences lacking an unambiguous match to a single V gene segment were excluded. In an earlier analysis of 587 of the donors, V segments were called functional above 56.7% productive rearrangements and were called segregating when the between-donor standard deviation exceeded 5%. A statistical classification framework was developed to diagnose cytomegalovirus status using the catalog of TCR beta chain sequences. In a later analysis, TCR nucleotide sequences were compared against IMGT/GENE-DB human TR gene sequences so that V and J genes could be assigned. A later analysis assigned CDR3 sequences and most-parsimonious VDJ recombination scenarios with the TCRdist pipeline. In a later analysis, each TCR beta chain was defined by its CDR3 amino acid sequence together with its V-gene family, and reads lacking a unique V-gene family were excluded. In a later analysis, approximately 640 highly shared, low-generation-probability nucleotide sequences were removed to address suspected cross-contamination and a sequencing artifact. For each public chain, a later analysis derived a clonal expansion index from normalized ranks of inferred template counts within each repertoire. In a later analysis, generation probabilities were computed using a VDJ recombination model fitted to out-of-frame rearrangements, and the results were checked against IGoR. In a later analysis, hypergeometric tests were used to score TCR-TCR, TCR-HLA and TCR-CMV co-occurrence, with a repertoire-size bias correction applied to TCR pairs. To estimate false discovery rates, a later analysis permuted the HLA or CMV assignments 20 times. A later analysis grouped co-occurring TCRs with DBSCAN, adding TCRdist sequence similarity when clustering within HLA-allele-positive subsets. Repertoires with fewer than 30,000 or more than 120,000 public chains, plus five repertoires with anomalous nucleotide sharing, were excluded from co-occurrence clustering. TCRdb limited this immuneACCESS table to in-frame rearrangements with V and J called. A share of clones is missing; checked studies link under half to unresolved V genes, and the rest is unexplained. V and J calls and clone size are as listed in that table; D and trimming were resolved from the DNA. The sample table shows 110,000 to 150,000 clones, and 70% to 75% are seen once. The biggest ten clones account for approximately 1.8% of the sample.

CDR3 length: 17 amino acids, cysteine to phenylalanine. Only the CDR3 DNA is retained, 51 bases long and in frame from the first base. CDR1 and CDR2 (SGHTA, FQGNSA) derive from the germline V gene. V is trimmed back by 4 bases and J by 9 bases, and the junction contains 12 bases that no gene match accounts for. Remarks on this clone: The target of this receptor is not known. It has no much larger one-base neighbor in the sample; base qualities were not kept.

The cohort was made up of 500 to 800 healthy bone marrow donors. At the time of sampling, all cohort members were nominally healthy, though unrecorded immune exposures were likely present. The donor tested CMV seronegative, placing the donor among the 350 to 400 seronegative members of the cohort. Every donor gave a peripheral blood sample, and the peripheral blood mononuclear cells from that sample were used for TCR beta sequencing. The Qiagen DNeasy Blood Extraction Kit was used to extract genomic DNA from the blood cell samples. Recombination linked TRBV7-2 to TRBJ2-3; 14 central nucleotides agree with TRBD2. The sequence came from a woman younger than 45 in good health and CMV-seronegative. The specimen was PBMCs. The CDR3 here reads CASSSGLAGAHRGTQYF. The sequenced DNA is TGTGCCAGCAGCTCGGGACTAGCGGGGGCCCACCGAGGGACGCAGTATTTT. Where the CDR3 stops, the reference TRBV7-2 and TRBJ2-3 genes take over; the full variable domain is GAGVSQSPSNKVTEKGKDVELRCDPISGHTALYWYRQSLGQGLEFLIYFQGNSAPDKSGLPSDRFSAERTGGSVSTLTIQRTQQEDSAVYLCASSSGLAGAHRGTQYFGPGTRLTVL.